These 24 T cell receptor beta chains were sequenced from one sample in a study of blood T cell repertoires in COVID-19. Some clones are missing from TCRdb's copy, which holds only in-frame ones; the method was immunoSEQ multiplex PCR. The top ten hold approximately 4.9% of the sample, which has 95,000 to 150,000 clones, 70% to 85% seen once. Specimen: peripheral blood. These receptors came from an older woman with acute or convalescent COVID-19.

The V gene is TRBV9, the J gene TRBJ1-3, with a possible D match to TRBD1 (6 bases). Germline values: CDR1 SGDLS, CDR2 YYNGEE. The CDR3 spans 15 residues. Trimming left V 3 bases short and J 4 bases short, with 14 bases between. CDR3 coding DNA: TGTGCCAGCAGCGGTACAGGGCAGGTGGGAAACACCATATATTTT. Translating it yields CASSGTGQVGNTIYF.

This clone was counted once. V usage is TRBV2 and J usage is TRBJ1-2, with a tentative D call TRBD1 (5 bases). The CDR3 totals 14 residues. V gave up 10 bases and J gave up 2 bases, with 17 bases separating them. Germline loops: CDR1 SNHLY, CDR2 FYNNEI. CDR3 loop: CATTSGVLNYGYTF. CDR3 bases: TGTGCCACCACTTCGGGGGTGCTGAACTATGGCTACACCTTC.

This clone turned up a few times. This chain links TRBV5-1 with TRBJ1-4, with 7 bases fitting TRBD1. Germline V lookup: CDR1 SGHRS, CDR2 YFSETQ. This CDR3 has 15 residues. With 0 bases clipped from V and 8 bases from J, the junction kept 7 bases outside the gene matches. CDR3 sequence: CASSLGRGLGEKLFF. CDR3 in DNA: TGCGCCAGCAGCTTGGGAAGGGGGCTCGGGGAAAAACTGTTTTTT.

V is TRBV9 and J is TRBJ1-3, with D perhaps TRBD1 (5 bases). Per the germline V gene, CDR1 is SGDLS and CDR2 is YYNGEE. The CDR3 loop spans 15 amino acids. V lost 1 base to trimming and J lost 2 bases, with 10 bases between them. CDR3 in DNA: TGTGCCAGCAGCGTACGCTGGGGGGCTGGAAACACCATATATTTT. This encodes CASSVRWGAGNTIYF.

This clone turned up a few times. V gene TRBV5-4 combines with J gene TRBJ2-2; 8 bases match TRBD2. V was clipped by 4 bases and J by 7 bases; unmatched bases: 6. The CDR3 totals 14 residues. Germline V gene data show CDR1 as SGHNT and CDR2 as YYREEE (reference sequence). CDR3 loop: CASSTRGGHGELFF. CDR3 sequence (DNA): TGTGCCAGCAGCACTCGGGGGGGGCACGGGGAGCTGTTTTTT.

The rearrangement joins TRBV6-5 to TRBJ1-1; the D gene is possibly TRBD1 (5 bases). Germline values: CDR1 MNHEY, CDR2 SVGAGI. The CDR3 has 15 residues. Trimming stripped 0 bases from V and 5 bases from J, with 13 bases between. The CDR3 loop is CASSYSGRGGTEAFF. As DNA, the CDR3 is TGTGCCAGCAGTTACTCGGGCCGTGGGGGGACTGAAGCTTTCTTT.

The chain is built from TRBV29-1 and TRBJ1-3; no reliable D call. Trimming removed 3 bases at V and 4 bases at J, with 7 bases between. CDR3 size: 12 residues. Germline loops: CDR1 SQVTM, CDR2 ANQGSEA. The CDR3, as DNA: TGCAGCGTTGACTCCCCCGGAAACACCATATATTTT. It yields the protein CSVDSPGNTIYF.

This clone turned up a few times. V is TRBV30 and J is TRBJ2-1; D is perhaps TRBD2 (6 bases). The CDR3 is 15 amino acids. V gave up 1 base and J gave up 0 bases, with 10 bases separating them. In germline, CDR1 is GTSNPN, CDR2 SVGIG (reference sequence). The DNA of the CDR3 is TGTGCCTGGAGTGGTCGGGAGAGCTCCTACAATGAGCAGTTCTTC. Amino acids: CAWSGRESSYNEQFF.

The genes are TRBV7-8 and TRBJ2-1; the match to TRBD2 covers 7 bases. Losses at the gene ends were 2 bases for V and 5 bases for J; bases not matched to a gene: 15. Per germline, CDR1 SGHVS and CDR2 FQNEAQ. The CDR3 length is 18 residues. This CDR3 is CASSLLGRVIQWDNEQFF. The CDR3 coding sequence is TGTGCCAGCAGCTTACTGGGGAGGGTCATACAATGGGACAATGAGCAGTTCTTC. The full variable domain, its missing parts supplied by reference TRBV7-8 and TRBJ2-1, is GAGVSQSPRYKVAKRGQDVALRCDPISGHVSLFWYQQALGQGPEFLTYFQNEAQLDKSGLPSDRFFAERPEGSVSTLKIQRTQQEDSAVYLCASSLLGRVIQWDNEQFFGPGTRLTVL.

The chain links TRBV5-4 to TRBJ2-3; tentative D call: TRBD2 (6 bases). The CDR3 has 16 amino acids. Looked up from germline, CDR1 is SGHNT and CDR2 is YYREEE (reference sequence). The V and J ends lost 0 bases and 4 bases respectively, with 15 bases between them. In DNA form, the CDR3 reads TGTGCCAGCAGCTTGGCCGGGGGTCGGGGCGCAGATACGCAGTATTTT. Translating it yields CASSLAGGRGADTQYF.

This clone was counted a few times. V and J are TRBV5-1 and TRBJ1-4, with TRBD1 matching 10 bases. Germline V gene sequence: CDR1 SGHRS, CDR2 YFSETQ. CDR3 size: 15 residues. J lost 4 bases, V lost 4 bases, and 4 bases had no gene match. CDR3 sequence: CASSIGTGVNEKLFF. The DNA of the CDR3 is TGCGCCAGCAGCATAGGGACAGGGGTTAATGAAAAACTGTTTTTT.

The chain has TRBV20-1 and TRBJ1-1; D is unresolved. V shed 3 bases and J shed 3 bases, with 14 bases lying between them. This CDR3 has 14 amino acids. Germline V lookup: CDR1 DFQATT, CDR2 SNEGSKA (reference sequence). The chain's CDR3 is CSASPNSGYTEAFF. The CDR3 region has the DNA TGCAGTGCTAGTCCGAATTCAGGCTACACTGAAGCTTTCTTT.

Here the CDR3 DNA reads TGTGCCACCAGCAGAGAGGGGACAGGGGATCACGAGCAGTACTTC. Its protein product is CATSREGTGDHEQYF. The gene calls are TRBV15 and TRBJ2-7, with 10 bases that match TRBD1. The CDR3 sequence is 15 residues long. Germline V gene lookup returns CDR1 LNHNV and CDR2 YYDKDF (reference sequence). V lost 0 bases and J lost 5; bases outside the gene matches: 4.

This chain connects TRBV6-4 to TRBJ2-1; weak D call: TRBD2 (5 bases). This CDR3 is built from 15 residues. The germline V gene has CDR1 MRHNA and CDR2 SNTAGT. V gave up 5 bases and J gave up 5 bases, with 16 bases separating them. CDR3 region: CASSPRSSSDNEQFF. CDR3 DNA: TGTGCCAGCAGTCCCCGATCTAGCTCGGACAATGAGCAGTTCTTC.

The CDR3 reads CASSQGRTGSSYNSPLHF. CDR3 DNA: TGCGCCAGCAGCCAAGGCCGGACAGGAAGCTCCTATAATTCACCCCTCCACTTT. This chain uses TRBV4-3 with TRBJ1-6; TRBD1 matches at 7 bases. V shed 1 base, J shed 0 bases, and the junction held 6 bases outside the gene matches. The CDR3 length is 18 residues. In germline, CDR1 is LGHNA, CDR2 YSLEER.

The V gene is TRBV7-8, the J gene TRBJ2-5; D is possibly TRBD1 (5 bases). The CDR3 has 14 amino acids. The germline CDR1 and CDR2 sequences are SGHVS and FQNEAQ. Trimming cost V 6 bases and J 2 bases, with 13 bases left between them. The CDR3 nucleotides read TGTGCCAGCAGGCCCAGGGTCGCACAAGAGACCCAGTACTTC. Translating gives CASRPRVAQETQYF.

The rearrangement joins TRBV5-5 to TRBJ2-7, with D possibly being TRBD2 (6 bases). Germline V CDR1 and CDR2: SGHKS, YYEKEE (reference sequence). V lost 4 bases and J lost 5, with 19 bases in between. The CDR3 is 15 amino acids. CDR3 residues: CASSPRPFGEDEQYV. As DNA, the CDR3 is TGTGCCAGCAGCCCCAGACCCTTCGGGGAGGACGAGCAGTACGTC.

The gene calls are TRBV7-2 and TRBJ2-4; a weak D match, TRBD1 (5 bases). CDR3 length: 12 residues. Per the germline V gene, CDR1 is SGHTA and CDR2 is FQGNSA. V was trimmed by 5 bases and J by 6 bases, leaving 8 bases between them. CDR3 sequence: CASSAQVNIQYF. In DNA, the CDR3 is TGTGCCAGCAGCGCACAGGTAAACATTCAGTACTTC. The complete variable domain, with remaining parts taken from reference TRBV7-2 and TRBJ2-4, reads GAGVSQSPSNKVTEKGKDVELRCDPISGHTALYWYRQSLGQGLEFLIYFQGNSAPDKSGLPSDRFSAERTGGSVSTLTIQRTQQEDSAVYLCASSAQVNIQYFGAGTRLSVL.

V is TRBV5-6 and J is TRBJ1-2, with 8 bases aligning to TRBD1. This CDR3 is built from 17 residues. Germline CDR1 is SGHDT and CDR2 is YYEEEE. Trimming removed 5 bases from V and 7 bases from J; junction bases left unmatched: 19. This CDR3 is CASRVGRGRIISSGYTF. The CDR3 DNA sequence: TGTGCCAGCAGGGTGGGCAGGGGGCGCATAATCTCAAGTGGCTACACCTTC.

The V gene is TRBV5-1, the J gene TRBJ1-3, with D perhaps matching TRBD1 (6 bases). CDR1 is SGHRS, CDR2 YFSETQ, per germline. The CDR3 is 14 amino acids. V gave up 6 bases and J gave up 0 bases, with 10 bases separating them. Written as DNA, the CDR3 is TGCGCCAGCAAAGACAGGAGCTCTGGAAACACCATATATTTT. Amino acids: CASKDRSSGNTIYF.

The chain combines TRBV27 with TRBJ1-2; no definite D call. The CDR3 spans 14 residues. Trimming stripped 3 bases from V and 0 bases from J, with 8 bases between. Looked up from germline, CDR1 is MNHEY and CDR2 is SMNVEV (reference sequence). CDR3 in DNA: TGTGCCAGCAGTTTGACGGGTCCTAACTATGGCTACACCTTC. Amino acids: CASSLTGPNYGYTF.

The chain employs TRBV5-5 and TRBJ2-2, with D perhaps matching TRBD1 (5 bases). CDR3 length: 16 amino acids. CDR1 is SGHKS and CDR2 is YYEKEE in the germline V gene (reference sequence). The V gene lost 3 bases and the J gene lost 0 bases, with 12 bases spanning the gap. This CDR3 is CASSSGTGANTGELFF. The CDR3 bases are TGTGCCAGCAGCTCCGGTACAGGTGCGAACACCGGGGAGCTGTTTTTT.

The chain recombines TRBV5-1 with TRBJ2-7, with TRBD2 matching 10 bases. The CDR3 extends over 14 amino acids. Trimming removed 0 bases from V and 3 bases from J; junction bases left unmatched: 0. Germline V gene sequence: CDR1 SGHRS, CDR2 YFSETQ. The DNA for the CDR3 is TGCGCCAGCAGCTTGGGGACTAGCGGCTACGAGCAGTACGTC. It specifies CASSLGTSGYEQYV.

The J gene is TRBJ1-1, the V gene TRBV2; no firm D call. The V gene lost 3 bases and the J gene lost 1 base, with 9 bases spanning the gap. The CDR3 loop spans 14 amino acids. Germline assignment: CDR1 SNHLY and CDR2 FYNNEI. Here the CDR3 reads CASSDWQENTEAFF. The CDR3 bases are TGTGCCAGCAGTGACTGGCAGGAGAACACTGAAGCTTTCTTT.